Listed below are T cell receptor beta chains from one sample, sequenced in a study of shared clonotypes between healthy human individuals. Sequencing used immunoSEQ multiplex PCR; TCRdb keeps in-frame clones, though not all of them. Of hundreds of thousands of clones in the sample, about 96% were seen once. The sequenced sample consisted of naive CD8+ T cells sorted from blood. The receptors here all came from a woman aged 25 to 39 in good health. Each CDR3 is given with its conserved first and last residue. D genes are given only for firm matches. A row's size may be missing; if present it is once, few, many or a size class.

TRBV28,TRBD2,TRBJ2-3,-,TGTGCCAGCAGTTTAGCGGGAGGGCCGGATACGCAGTATTTT,CASSLAGGPDTQYF
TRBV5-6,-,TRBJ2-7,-,TGTGCCAGCAGTCTCTCGGGCGAGCAGTACTTC,CASSLSGEQYF
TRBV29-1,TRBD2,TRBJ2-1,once,TGCAGCGTTGGCTCTAGCGGGAGCTCCTACAATGAGCAGTTCTTC,CSVGSSGSSYNEQFF
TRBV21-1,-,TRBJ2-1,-,TGTGCCAGCAGCAATAGGCTAGCGGACAATGAGCAGTTCTTC,CASSNRLADNEQFF
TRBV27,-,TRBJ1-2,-,TGTGCCAGCAGTTTATCGCCGGGGGCGAACTATGGCTACACCTTC,CASSLSPGANYGYTF
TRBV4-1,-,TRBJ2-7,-,TGCGCCAGCAGAGCGTATAGCGGCGAGCAGTACTTC,CASRAYSGEQYF
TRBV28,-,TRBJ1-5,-,TGTGCCAGCAACGGGATTCAAAATGCAAATCAGCCCCAGCATTTT,CASNGIQNANQPQHF
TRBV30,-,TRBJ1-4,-,TGTGCCTGGAGTAAGGAGGGAGAGAGCTTTGGAAAACTGTTTTTT,CAWSKEGESFGKLFF
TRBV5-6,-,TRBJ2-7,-,TGTGCCAGCAGCCTCCTTAGCGAGCAGTACTTC,CASSLLSEQYF
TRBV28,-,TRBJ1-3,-,TGTGCCAGCAGCTCTCCGTCTGGAAACACCATATATTTT,CASSSPSGNTIYF
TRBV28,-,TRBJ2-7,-,TGTGCCAGCAGTCCCTCAGGGACAGGACTAGCCTACGAGCAGTACTTC,CASSPSGTGLAYEQYF
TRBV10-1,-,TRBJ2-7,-,TGCGCCAGCAGTGAGGGGCAGGGCTACGAGCAGTACTTC,CASSEGQGYEQYF
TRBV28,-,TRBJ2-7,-,TGTGCCAGCAGTCCGGTGGGGTTGCGGCCATCTTGGAGGGAGCAGTACTTC,CASSPVGLRPSWREQYF
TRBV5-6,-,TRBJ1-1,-,TGTGCCAGCAGCAGGGACGGATTCGGTCGAATATTTGGGAACACTGAAGCTTTCTTT,CASSRDGFGRIFGNTEAFF
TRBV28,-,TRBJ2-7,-,TGTGCCAGCAGTTGGAACGGGGGAAGCTCCTACGAGCAGTACTTC,CASSWNGGSSYEQYF
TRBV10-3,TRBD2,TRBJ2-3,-,TGTGCCATCGGACTAGCGGGAGTGGTAGATACGCAGTATTTT,CAIGLAGVVDTQYF
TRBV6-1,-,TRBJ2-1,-,TGTGCCAGCCGGGAGACATCCTACAATGAGCAGTTCTTC,CASRETSYNEQFF
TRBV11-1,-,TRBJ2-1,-,TGTGCCAGCAGCTTAGGGCAATGGGAGGAGCAGTTCTTC,CASSLGQWEEQFF
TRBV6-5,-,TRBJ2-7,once,TGTGCCAGCAGTTACTCGAAAGGCTACGAGCAGTACTTC,CASSYSKGYEQYF
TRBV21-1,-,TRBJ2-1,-,TGTGCCAGCAGCAGAACCTCCAAAACGGCGAATGAGCAGTTCTTC,CASSRTSKTANEQFF
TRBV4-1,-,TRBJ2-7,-,TGCGCCAGCAGCCAATCCGGCGAGCAGTACTTC,CASSQSGEQYF
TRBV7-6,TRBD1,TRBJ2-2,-,TGTGCCAGCAGCCCCGAGGAACAGGGGACCGGGGAGCTGTTTTTT,CASSPEEQGTGELFF
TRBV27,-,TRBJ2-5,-,TGTGCCAGCAGACCAACCCTAGGGGAAGAGACCCAGTACTTC,CASRPTLGEETQYF
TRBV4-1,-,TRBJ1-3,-,TGCGCCAGCAGCCAAGAACCGGCATGGCTCGGGAGCTCTGGAAACACCATATATTTT,CASSQEPAWLGSSGNTIYF
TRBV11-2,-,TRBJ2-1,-,TGTGCCAGCAGCTTAGCCAGGGGCCCCAGTGAGCAGTTCTTC,CASSLARGPSEQFF
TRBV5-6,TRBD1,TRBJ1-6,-,TGTGCCAGCAGGAGCGGACAGGGGATTTCACCCCTCCACTTT,CASRSGQGISPLHF
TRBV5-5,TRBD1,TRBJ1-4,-,TGTGCCAGCAGCCAATCCCCCCTGGAACAGGGGAATGAAAAACTGTTTTTT,CASSQSPLEQGNEKLFF
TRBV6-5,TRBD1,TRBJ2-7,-,TGTGCCAGCAGTTACTCGAAGGGACAGGGAAATTCGGTCGACTTC,CASSYSKGQGNSVDF
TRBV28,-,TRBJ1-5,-,TGTGCCAGCAGTTTGATCGGCTCGGGGGCGCCCCAGCATTTT,CASSLIGSGAPQHF
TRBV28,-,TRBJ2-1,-,TGTGCCAGCAGTTCGACAGGATACAATGAGCAGTTCTTC,CASSSTGYNEQFF
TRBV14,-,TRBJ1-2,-,TGTGCCAGCAGCTCCCGGGGCTATGGCTACACCTTC,CASSSRGYGYTF
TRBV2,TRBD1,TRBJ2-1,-,TGTGCCAGCAGCCCTGGGGACAGCTCCTACAATGAGCAGTTCTTC,CASSPGDSSYNEQFF
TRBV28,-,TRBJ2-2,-,TGTGCCAGCAGCGATGACAGGGAGGAAAACACCGGGGAGCTGTTTTTT,CASSDDREENTGELFF
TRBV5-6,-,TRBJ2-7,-,TGTGCCAGCAGCTTGGGAGGCTACGAGCAGTACTTC,CASSLGGYEQYF
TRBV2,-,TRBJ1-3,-,TGTGCCAGCCAAGATGGGGGGATAAGCTCTGGAAACACCATATATTTT,CASQDGGISSGNTIYF
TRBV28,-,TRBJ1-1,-,TGTGCCAGCAGTTTTGGACTGGGGGGCACTGAAGCTTTCTTT,CASSFGLGGTEAFF
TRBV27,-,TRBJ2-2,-,TGTGCCAGCAGACCGACAGGGAACACCGGGGAGCTGTTTTTT,CASRPTGNTGELFF
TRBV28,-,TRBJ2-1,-,TGTGCCAGCAGTACTACCCGCGATTCCTTAGGGGAGCAGTTCTTC,CASSTTRDSLGEQFF